Given below is one T cell receptor beta chain in context. In this sample, this clone turned up a few times. No antigen is known for it. No base qualities exist here, and no much larger clone lies one base off it. This specimen comes from a study of a mutant IDH1 vaccine in newly diagnosed glioma listed by TCRdb under 2021. Broadly, across the study: Vaccination began 4-6 weeks after radiotherapy alone, or alongside temozolomide cycles in the chemotherapy-containing groups. Before enrollment, most patients had been given radiochemotherapy with temozolomide as standard therapy, while the rest had received either radiotherapy alone or temozolomide alone. Longitudinal TCRB deep sequencing was performed for around 23 treated patients wherever samples were available for exploratory analyses. Of the 25 to 40 treated patients, around 60% were male and about 40% were female, and the mean age was about 40 years. Visit V12 was the week-35 safety follow-up and visit V13 was the week-47 end of study. Peripheral blood was drawn at six visits: V03 (baseline), V05, V07, V10, V12 and V13.

The library was made by the immunoSEQ multiplex PCR assay. Following the manufacturer's protocol, the hsTCRB Kit was used to amplify rearranged TCR beta chain sequences. TCRB libraries were sequenced on an Illumina MiSeq. Per the original workflow: The proprietary platform of the kit vendor was used for demultiplexing, trimming and gene mapping. Imported from immuneACCESS, the table was reduced by TCRdb to in-frame sequences with V and J called. These copies leave out some clones; in studies compared against another copy, an unresolved V gene accounts for under half, and the cause of the remainder is not known. From that table come the V and J calls and clone size; the DNA was used to work out D and trimming. The sample data list 60,000 or so clones, and less than 90% of these were observed just once. In total, the top ten clones hold 4% to 5% of the sample. The research as a whole found: Immune responses induced by the vaccine were seen in 90% to 95% of patients across multiple MHC alleles. PBMC samples for TCRB deep sequencing were selected based on availability. The authors noted that analyses of patient blood samples could not be reproduced because of sample limitations. No apparent relationship was observed between pseudoprogression and alterations in the top peripheral T cell clonotypes detected by TCRB sequencing.

The CDR3 covers 17 residues, taking in both the cysteine and the phenylalanine. The only DNA kept is the CDR3, 51 bases in frame from the first base. For this chain, trimming is 0 bases at the V end and 0 bases at the J end, and the number of junction bases without a gene match is 6. According to the germline V gene (reference sequence), CDR1 reads SEHNR and CDR2 reads FQNEAQ. The time point label on this specimen signifies: week 35, safety follow-up. Every vaccine dose consisted of 300 ug of a 20-mer mutant IDH1 peptide in Montanide, administered subcutaneously together with topical imiquimod. Patients were given eight vaccinations, in weeks 1, 3, 5, 7, 11, 15, 19 and 23, which matched visits V03 through V10. Donors had newly diagnosed WHO grade 3 or 4 IDH1-mutant astrocytomas with loss of nuclear ATRX. The samples were drawn from NOA16, a multicentre, single-arm, open-label phase I trial in Germany that tested a mutant IDH1 peptide vaccine in humans for the first time. Genomic DNA for TCRB sequencing was isolated from EDTA blood with the DNeasy Blood and Tissue Kit.

The material sequenced was PBMCs, taken from a glioma patient whose treatment included an IDH1 peptide vaccine. The clonotype originates from a man aged 25 to 40 with glioma. Recombination joined TRBV7-9 with TRBJ1-1; 8 bases in between match TRBD1. The DNA sequence is given as TGTGCCAGCAGCTTAGCGGAACCGGACAGGGTGAACACTGAAGCTTTCTTT. It translates as CASSLAEPDRVNTEAFF.